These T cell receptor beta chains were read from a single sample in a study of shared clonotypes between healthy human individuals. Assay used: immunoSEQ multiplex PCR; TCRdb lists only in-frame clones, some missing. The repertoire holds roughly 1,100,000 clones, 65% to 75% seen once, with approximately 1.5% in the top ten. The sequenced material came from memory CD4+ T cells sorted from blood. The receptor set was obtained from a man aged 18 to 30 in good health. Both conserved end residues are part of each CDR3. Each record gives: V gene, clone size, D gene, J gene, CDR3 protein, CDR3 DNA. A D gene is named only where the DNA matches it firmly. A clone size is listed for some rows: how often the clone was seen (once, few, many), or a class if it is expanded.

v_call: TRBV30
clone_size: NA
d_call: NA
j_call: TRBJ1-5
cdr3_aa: CAWSQAGSNQPQHF
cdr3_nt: TGTGCCTGGAGCCAAGCAGGGAGCAATCAGCCCCAGCATTTT

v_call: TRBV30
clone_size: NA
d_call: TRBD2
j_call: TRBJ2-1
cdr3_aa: CAVLAGVSYNEQFF
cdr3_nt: TGTGCGGTCCTAGCGGGGGTCTCCTACAATGAGCAGTTCTTC

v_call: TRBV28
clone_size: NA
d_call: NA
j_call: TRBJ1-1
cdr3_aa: CASSDRPTEAFF
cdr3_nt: TGTGCCAGTTCAGACCGTCCTACTGAAGCTTTCTTT

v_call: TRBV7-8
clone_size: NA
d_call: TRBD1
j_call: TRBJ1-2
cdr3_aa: CASSWRTGLTNYGYTF
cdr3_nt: TGTGCCAGCAGCTGGAGGACAGGACTAACTAACTATGGCTACACCTTC

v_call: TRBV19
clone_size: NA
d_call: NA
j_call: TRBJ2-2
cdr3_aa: CASSWGANTGELFF
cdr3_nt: TGTGCCAGTAGTTGGGGGGCGAACACCGGGGAGCTGTTTTTT

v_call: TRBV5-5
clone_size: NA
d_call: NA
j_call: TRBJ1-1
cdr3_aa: CASSLWNTEAFF
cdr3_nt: TGTGCCAGCAGCTTGTGGAACACTGAAGCTTTCTTT

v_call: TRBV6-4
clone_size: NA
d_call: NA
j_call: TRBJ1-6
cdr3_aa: CAKTPRGSYNSPLHF
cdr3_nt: TGTGCCAAAACCCCCAGGGGTTCCTATAATTCACCCCTCCACTTT

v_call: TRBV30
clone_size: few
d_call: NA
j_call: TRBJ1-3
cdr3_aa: CAWSGFQSSGNTIYF
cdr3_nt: TGTGCCTGGAGTGGATTCCAGAGCTCTGGAAACACCATATATTTT

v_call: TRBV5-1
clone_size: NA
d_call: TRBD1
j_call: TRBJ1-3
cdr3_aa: CASSLQGLGNTIYF
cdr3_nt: TGCGCCAGCAGCTTACAGGGGTTAGGAAACACCATATATTTT

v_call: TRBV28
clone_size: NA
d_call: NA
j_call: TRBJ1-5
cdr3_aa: CASSLSRAPNQPQHF
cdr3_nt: TGTGCCAGCAGTTTATCACGGGCTCCCAATCAGCCCCAGCATTTT

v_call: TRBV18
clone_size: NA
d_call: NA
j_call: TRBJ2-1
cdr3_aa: CASSPRITNEQFF
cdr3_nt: TGTGCCAGCTCACCAAGGATTACCAATGAGCAGTTCTTC

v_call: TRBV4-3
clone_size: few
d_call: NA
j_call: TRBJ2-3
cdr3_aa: CASSPGTYRTDTQYF
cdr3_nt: TGCGCCAGCAGCCCTGGTACTTACCGCACAGATACGCAGTATTTT

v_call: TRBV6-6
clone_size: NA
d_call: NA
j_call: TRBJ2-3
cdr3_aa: CASSYDRLVPQYF
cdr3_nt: TGTGCCAGCAGTTACGACCGCTTAGTACCCCAGTATTTT

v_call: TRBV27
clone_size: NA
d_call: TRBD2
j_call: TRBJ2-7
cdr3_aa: CASSSRAGNPYEQYF
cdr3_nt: TGTGCCAGCAGTTCCCGAGCGGGGAATCCCTACGAGCAGTACTTC

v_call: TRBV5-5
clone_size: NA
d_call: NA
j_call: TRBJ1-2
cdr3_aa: CASSLEPGTGYTF
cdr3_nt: TGTGCCAGCAGCTTAGAACCCGGGACGGGCTACACCTTC

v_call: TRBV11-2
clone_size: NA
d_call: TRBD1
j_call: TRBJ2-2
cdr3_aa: CASRRTGVDVRAGELFF
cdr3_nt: TGTGCCAGCAGGCGTACAGGGGTCGATGTTCGAGCCGGGGAGCTGTTTTTT

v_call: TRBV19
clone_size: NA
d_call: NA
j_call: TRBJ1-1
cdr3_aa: CASSIDSSTEAFF
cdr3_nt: TGTGCCAGTAGTATAGATTCCAGCACTGAAGCTTTCTTT

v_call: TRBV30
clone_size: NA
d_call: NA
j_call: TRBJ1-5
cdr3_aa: CAWSLGTNQPQHF
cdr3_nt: TGTGCCTGGAGTCTGGGAACCAATCAGCCCCAGCATTTT

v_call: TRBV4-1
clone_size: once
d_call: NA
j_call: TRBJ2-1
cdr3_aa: CASSQVETSFNYNEQFF
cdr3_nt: TGCGCCAGCAGCCAAGTGGAGACTAGTTTTAACTACAATGAGCAGTTCTTC

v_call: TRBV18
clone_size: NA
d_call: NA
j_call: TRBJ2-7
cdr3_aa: CASSSAISEQYF
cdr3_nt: TGTGCCAGCTCATCAGCTATAAGTGAGCAGTACTTT

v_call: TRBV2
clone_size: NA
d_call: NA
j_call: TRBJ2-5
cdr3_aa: CASSDSGLVWETQYF
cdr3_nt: TGTGCCAGCAGTGACTCGGGTCTGGTCTGGGAGACCCAGTACTTC

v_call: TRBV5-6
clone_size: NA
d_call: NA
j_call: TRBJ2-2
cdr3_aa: CASSLSAQNTGELFF
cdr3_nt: TGTGCCAGCAGCCTTAGTGCCCAGAACACCGGGGAGCTGTTTTTT

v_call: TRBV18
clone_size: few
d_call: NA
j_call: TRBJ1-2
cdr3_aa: CASSPDRGRANYGYTF
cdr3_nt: TGTGCCAGCTCACCGGATCGGGGGCGGGCTAACTATGGCTACACCTTC

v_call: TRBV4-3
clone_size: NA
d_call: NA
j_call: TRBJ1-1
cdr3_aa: CASSQDRVRAFF
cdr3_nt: TGCGCCAGCAGCCAAGACCGCGTCAGGGCTTTCTTT

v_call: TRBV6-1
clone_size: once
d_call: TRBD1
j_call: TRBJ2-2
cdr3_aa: CASSTWTGAAGELFF
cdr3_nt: TGTGCCAGCAGTACCTGGACAGGGGCGGCCGGGGAGCTGTTTTTT

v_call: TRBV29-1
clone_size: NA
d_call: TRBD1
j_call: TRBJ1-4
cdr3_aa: CSGIQGASEKLFF
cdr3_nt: TGCAGCGGGATACAGGGGGCGTCTGAAAAACTGTTTTTT

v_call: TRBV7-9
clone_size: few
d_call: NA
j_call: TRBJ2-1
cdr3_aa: CASSLGGSVDEQFF
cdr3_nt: TGTGCCAGCAGCTTAGGTGGGAGCGTAGATGAGCAGTTCTTC

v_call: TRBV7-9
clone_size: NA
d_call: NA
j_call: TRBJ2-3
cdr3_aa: CASSLSAATSTDTQYF
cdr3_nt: TGTGCCAGCAGCTTATCTGCCGCGACTAGCACAGATACGCAGTATTTT

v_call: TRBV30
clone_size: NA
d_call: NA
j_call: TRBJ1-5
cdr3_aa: CAWSVPGQPQHF
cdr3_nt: TGTGCCTGGAGTGTACCGGGTCAGCCCCAGCATTTT

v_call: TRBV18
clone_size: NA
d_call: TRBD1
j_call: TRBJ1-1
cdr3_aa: CASSLSQGRETEAFF
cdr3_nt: TGTGCCAGCTCGCTTTCACAGGGGAGAGAGACTGAAGCTTTCTTT